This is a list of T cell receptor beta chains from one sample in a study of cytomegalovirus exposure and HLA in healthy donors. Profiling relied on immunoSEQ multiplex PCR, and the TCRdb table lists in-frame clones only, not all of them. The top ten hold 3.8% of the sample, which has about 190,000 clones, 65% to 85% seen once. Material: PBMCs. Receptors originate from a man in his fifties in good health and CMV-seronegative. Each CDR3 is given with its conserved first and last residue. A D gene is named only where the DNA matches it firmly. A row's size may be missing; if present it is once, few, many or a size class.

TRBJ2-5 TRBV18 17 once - TGTGCCAGCTCACCACCGGGCAGTTTCTCCCCCCAAGAGACCCAGTACTTC CASSPPGSFSPQETQYF
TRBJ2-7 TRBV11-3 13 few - TGTGCCACCGCTCGCGGATCACTGGACGAGCAGTACTTC CATARGSLDEQYF
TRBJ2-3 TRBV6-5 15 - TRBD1 TGTGCCAGCAGCCATCGGACAGGGAGAACAGATACGCAGTATTTT CASSHRTGRTDTQYF
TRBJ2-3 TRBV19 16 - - TGTGCCAGTAGTACCGGCCCCGGCTCGCCGCAGGGCGGGCAGTATTTT CASSTGPGSPQGGQYF
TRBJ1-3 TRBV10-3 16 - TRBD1 TGTGCCATCAGTGACTCCGGGACAGGGGGAGGAAACACCATATATTTT CAISDSGTGGGNTIYF
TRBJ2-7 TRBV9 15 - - TGTGCCAGCAGCGTAGCCCCAGCAGGGACCTACGAGCAGTACTTC CASSVAPAGTYEQYF
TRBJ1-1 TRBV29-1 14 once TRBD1 TGCAGCGTTGAAAGGGGGCAAGGAAATACTGAAGCTTTCTTT CSVERGQGNTEAFF
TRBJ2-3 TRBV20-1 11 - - TGCAGTGCGCTACTTGGAGATACGCAGTATTTT CSALLGDTQYF
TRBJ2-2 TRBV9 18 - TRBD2 TGTGCCAGCAGCGTAGATGAGGGAGCGGGGCCGAACACCGGGGAGCTGTTTTTT CASSVDEGAGPNTGELFF
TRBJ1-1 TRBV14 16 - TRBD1 TGTGCCAGCAGTTCACTCGCCGGGACAGGGGCGACTGAAGCTTTCTTT CASSSLAGTGATEAFF
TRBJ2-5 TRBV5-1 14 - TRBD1 TGCGCCAGCAGCTTGACAGGGGAACAAGAGACCCAGTACTTC CASSLTGEQETQYF
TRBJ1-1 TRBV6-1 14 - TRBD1 TGTGCCAGCAGTGGGACAGGAGCGTGGACTGAAGCTTTCTTT CASSGTGAWTEAFF
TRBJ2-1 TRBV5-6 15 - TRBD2 TGTGCCAGCAGCCCAACGGGACTAGCGGGGGATGAGCAGTTCTTC CASSPTGLAGDEQFF
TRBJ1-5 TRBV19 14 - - TGTGCCAGTAAAGTTCCGGGGTTCGGTCAGCCCCAGCATTTT CASKVPGFGQPQHF
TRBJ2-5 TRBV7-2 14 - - TGTGCCAGCAGCTTAGCGCTAGGGAGTGAGACCCAGTACTTC CASSLALGSETQYF
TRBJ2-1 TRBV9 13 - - TGTGCCAGCAGCGGAAGGGGTAGGAATGAGCAGTTCTTC CASSGRGRNEQFF
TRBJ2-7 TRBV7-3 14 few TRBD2 TGTGCCAGCAGCCCCGGGACTAGCTCCCACGAGCAGTACTTC CASSPGTSSHEQYF
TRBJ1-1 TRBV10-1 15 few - TGCGCCAGCAGTGAGTCGAAGGCCGGGGGCACTGAAGCTTTCTTT CASSESKAGGTEAFF
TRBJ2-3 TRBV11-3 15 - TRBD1 TGTGCCAGCAGCCACGGACAGGGGGACGCAGATACGCAGTATTTT CASSHGQGDADTQYF
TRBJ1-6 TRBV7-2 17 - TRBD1 TGTGCCAGCAGTTTAGGGACGACAGGGCGGGTTTATTCACCCCTCCACTTT CASSLGTTGRVYSPLHF
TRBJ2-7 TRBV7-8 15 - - TGTGCCAGCAGCTTAGTAGGGGTTGGCCCCTACGAGCAGTACTTC CASSLVGVGPYEQYF
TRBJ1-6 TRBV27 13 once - TGTGCCAGTAACCCGGGGAATAATTCGCCCCTCCACTTT CASNPGNNSPLHF
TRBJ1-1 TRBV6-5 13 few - TGTGCCAGCAGTTACCAGGGGAACACTGAAGCTTTCTTT CASSYQGNTEAFF
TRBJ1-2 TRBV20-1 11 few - TGCAGTGCACCCCTGCGGGGTGGCTACACCTTC CSAPLRGGYTF
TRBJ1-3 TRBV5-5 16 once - TGTGCCAGCACCCCCGGGTCCCCTAGCTCTGGAAACACCATATATTTT CASTPGSPSSGNTIYF
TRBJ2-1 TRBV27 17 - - TGTGCCAGCAGTTTATCTCGAGTCGTACTATCCTACAATGAGCAGTTCTTC CASSLSRVVLSYNEQFF
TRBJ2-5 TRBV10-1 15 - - TGCGCCAGCAGTGAGTCAAAGGGGCAGGGTGAGACCCAGTACTTC CASSESKGQGETQYF
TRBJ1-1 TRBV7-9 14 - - TGTGCCAGCAGCTTACCCGGGGGGGACCCTGGGGCTTTCTTT CASSLPGGDPGAFF
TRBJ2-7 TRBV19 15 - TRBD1 TGTGCCAGTAGTATCGGGACAGGGGCCCACTACGAGCAGTACTTC CASSIGTGAHYEQYF
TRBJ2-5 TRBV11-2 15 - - TGTGCCAGCACAGAGGTATTAGGGAGGAGAGAGACCCAGTACTTC CASTEVLGRRETQYF
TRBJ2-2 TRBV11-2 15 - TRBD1 TGTGCCAGCAGCTGGGGACAGGCGAACACCGGGGAGCTGTTTTTT CASSWGQANTGELFF
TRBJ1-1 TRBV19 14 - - TGTGCCAGTAACCTAGCGGGTTCTGGCACTGAAGCTTTCTTT CASNLAGSGTEAFF
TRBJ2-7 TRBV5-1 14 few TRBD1 TGCGCCAGCAGCCCGGGACAGGGGGCCTACGAGCAGTACTTC CASSPGQGAYEQYF
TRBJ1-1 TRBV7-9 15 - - TGTGCCAGCAGCTTAGACCGGGTAAGGTGGACTGAAGCTTTCTTT CASSLDRVRWTEAFF
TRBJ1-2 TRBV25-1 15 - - TGTGCCAGCAGTGATTCGGCAGGAGGGAACTATGGCTACACCTTC CASSDSAGGNYGYTF
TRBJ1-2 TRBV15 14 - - TGTGCCACCAGCAGAGATCTGGGCAACTATGGCTACACCTTC CATSRDLGNYGYTF
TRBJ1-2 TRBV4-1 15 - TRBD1 TGCGCCAGCAGCTCCCCCAGACAGGGGCCGGGTGGCTACACCTTC CASSSPRQGPGGYTF
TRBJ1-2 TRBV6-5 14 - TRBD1 TGTGCCAGCAGCCCCGGGACAGGGGGCCGCGGCTACACCTTC CASSPGTGGRGYTF
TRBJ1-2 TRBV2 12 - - TGTGCCAGCAGCGTCAGGGGTTTTGGCTACACCTTC CASSVRGFGYTF
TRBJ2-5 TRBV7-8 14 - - TGTGCCAGCAGCTTATCCGGCAGGCACGAGACCCAGTACTTC CASSLSGRHETQYF
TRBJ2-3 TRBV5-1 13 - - TGCGCCAGCAGCCAACAGATCACAGATACGCAGTATTTT CASSQQITDTQYF
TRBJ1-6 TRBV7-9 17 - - TGTGCCAGCAGGCTTCCGGGGGAGGGCCAGTACAATTCACCCCTCCACTTT CASRLPGEGQYNSPLHF
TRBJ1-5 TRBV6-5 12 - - TGTGCCAGCAGTTTCCCAGGTCAGCCCCAGCATTTT CASSFPGQPQHF
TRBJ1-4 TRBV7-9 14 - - TGTGCCAGCAGCCCGGTGGTGGAAGCGGGAAAACTGTTTTTT CASSPVVEAGKLFF
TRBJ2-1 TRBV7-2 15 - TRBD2 TGTGCCAGCAGCCCCATTTGGGGGGGTCCCAATGAGCAGTTCTTC CASSPIWGGPNEQFF
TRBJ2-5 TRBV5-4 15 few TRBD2 TGTGCCAGCAGGCAGGGACTAGCGGACCAAGAGACCCAGTACTTC CASRQGLADQETQYF
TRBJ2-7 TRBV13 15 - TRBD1 TGTGCCAGCAGCCCCTGGACAGGGAAAACAAGCGAGCAGTACTTC CASSPWTGKTSEQYF
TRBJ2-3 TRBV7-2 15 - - TGTGCCAGCAGCCCGTCAGCGGGCCGTGGAGGTACGCAGTATTTT CASSPSAGRGGTQYF
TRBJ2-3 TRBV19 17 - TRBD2 TGTGCCAGTAGTATGATTTTGGTGCGGGGGGACACGGATACGCAGTATTTT CASSMILVRGDTDTQYF
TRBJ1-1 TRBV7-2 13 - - TGTGCCAGCAGGGCGGGATACAACACTGAAGCTTTCTTT CASRAGYNTEAFF
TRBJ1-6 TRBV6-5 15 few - TGTGCCAGCAGTTACTCGGGAGGGAATAATTCACCCCTCCACTTT CASSYSGGNNSPLHF